This T cell receptor (beta chain) was recovered during a study of identifying expanded T cells in peripheral blood. Study findings and constraints: Over approximately two and four weeks, about 15 and 19 clones changed, versus around 1.2 between replicates.

Trimming took 4 bases from V and 2 from J; bases not matched to a gene: 9. This CDR3 spans 16 amino acids. The germline V gene encodes CDR1 SGDLS and CDR2 YYNGEE. The assay was immunoSEQ multiplex PCR, and TCRdb's table has in-frame clones only and misses some. The sample holds about 58,000 clones; roughly four fifths are singletons and the top ten take approximately 19%. This clone has a single count. The antigen remains unidentified. Material: blood. This sequence originates from a person aged 18 to 75 in good health. This rearrangement joins TRBV9 to TRBJ2-7, with TRBD2 matching 10 bases. The CDR3 loop is CASSIGGLAETYEQYF. CDR3 sequence (DNA): TGTGCCAGCAGCATCGGTGGACTAGCGGAAACCTACGAGCAGTACTTC.